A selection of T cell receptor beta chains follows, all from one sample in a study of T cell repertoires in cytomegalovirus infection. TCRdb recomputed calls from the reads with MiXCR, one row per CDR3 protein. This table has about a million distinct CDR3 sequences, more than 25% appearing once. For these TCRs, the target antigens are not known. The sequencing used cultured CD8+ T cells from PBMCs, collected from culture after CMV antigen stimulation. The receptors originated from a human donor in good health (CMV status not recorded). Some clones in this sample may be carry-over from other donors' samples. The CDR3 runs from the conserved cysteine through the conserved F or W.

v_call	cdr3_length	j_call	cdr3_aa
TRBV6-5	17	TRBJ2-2	CASSSGLAGAYGGELFF
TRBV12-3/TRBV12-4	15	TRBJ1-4	CASIKGGTGNEKLFF
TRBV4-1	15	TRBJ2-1	CASSQWRGRTSEQFF
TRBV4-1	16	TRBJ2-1	CASSHPAGGLNNEQFF
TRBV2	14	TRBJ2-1	CASNTASGGPEQFF
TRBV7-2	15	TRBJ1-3	CASSASGSSGNTIYF
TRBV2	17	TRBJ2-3	CASTEGAGDSYTDTQYF
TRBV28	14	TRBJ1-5	CASSLRGARQPQHF
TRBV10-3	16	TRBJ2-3	CAISESGLAGTDTQYF
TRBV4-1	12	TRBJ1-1	CVSSARGTEAFF
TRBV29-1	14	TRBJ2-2	CSVGESPQTGELFF
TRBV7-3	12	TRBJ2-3	CASSSLVLAQYF
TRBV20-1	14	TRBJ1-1	CSASRREGDSEAFF
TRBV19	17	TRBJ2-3	CASSLGLAGRSTDTQYF
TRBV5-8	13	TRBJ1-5	CASSLQGGQPQHF
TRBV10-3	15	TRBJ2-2	CAISDPGQGYGELFF
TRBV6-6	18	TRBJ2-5	CASSYLGLAGFPGETQYF
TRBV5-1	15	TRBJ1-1	CASSLWQGMNTEAFF
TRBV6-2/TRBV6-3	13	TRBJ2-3	CASTTGVTDTQYF
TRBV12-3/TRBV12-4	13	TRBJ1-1	CASRIGLDTEAFF
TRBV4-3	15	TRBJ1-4	CASSQGAGGNEKLFF
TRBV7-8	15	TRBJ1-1	CASSQWGGLNTEAFF
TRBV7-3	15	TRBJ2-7	CASSLAETETYEQYF
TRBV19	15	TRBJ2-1	CASSSGRYSYNEQFF
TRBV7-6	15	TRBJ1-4	CASSFGFATNEKLFF
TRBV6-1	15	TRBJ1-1	CASSEHTGWSTEAFF
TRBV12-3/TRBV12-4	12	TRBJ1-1	CATQTGNTEAFF
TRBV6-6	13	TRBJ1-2	CAIQTGGVYGYTF
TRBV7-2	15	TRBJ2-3	CATSSRTSGTDTQYF
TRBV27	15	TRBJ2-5	CASSRVMVAGETQYF
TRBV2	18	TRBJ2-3	CASSVHLAGTGDTDTQYF
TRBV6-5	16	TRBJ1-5	CASSYNRPYSNQPQHF
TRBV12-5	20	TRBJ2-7	CASGFLGPRVRGQGAGEQYF
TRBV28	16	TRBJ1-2	CASTTDFLEQGDGYTF
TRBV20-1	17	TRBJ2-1	CSVDGTSGGRSYNEQFF
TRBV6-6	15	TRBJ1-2	CASSSLTGANYDYTF
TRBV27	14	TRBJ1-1	CASKVEQVYTEAFF
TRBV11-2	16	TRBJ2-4	CASSSRVTGMENIQYF
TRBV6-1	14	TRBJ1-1	CASSEAGQNTEAFF
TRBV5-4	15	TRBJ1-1	CASSYGAQGNTEAFF
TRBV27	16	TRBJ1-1	CASSLSSTTANTEAFF
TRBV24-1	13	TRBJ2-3	CATSVPWTDTQYF
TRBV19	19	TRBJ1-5	CASSVYRRPARFSNQPQHF
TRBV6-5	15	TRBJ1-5	CASSPGGQNNQPQHF
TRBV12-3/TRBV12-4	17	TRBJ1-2	CASSLTAAGKEPYGYTF
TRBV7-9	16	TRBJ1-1	CASSLWFDTPNTEAFF
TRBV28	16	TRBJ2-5	CASSTPKLEVQETQYF
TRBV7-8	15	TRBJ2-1	CASSLVGRGGDEQFF
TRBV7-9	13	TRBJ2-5	CASIRTGSKTQYF
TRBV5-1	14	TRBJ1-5	CASSLDREYQPQHF
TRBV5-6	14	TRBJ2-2	CASSLGRPAGELFF
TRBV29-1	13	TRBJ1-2	CSVVDNSNYGYTF
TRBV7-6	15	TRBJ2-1	CASSAAGTSRGEQFF
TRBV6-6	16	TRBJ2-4	CASSYIGQGSKNIQYF